This is a list of T cell receptor beta chains from one sample in a study of cytomegalovirus exposure and HLA in healthy donors. Sequencing was performed with immunoSEQ multiplex PCR; in TCRdb, only in-frame clones are kept and a portion is missing. Among a few hundred thousand clones listed, roughly 80% were seen once. The specimen was PBMCs. The receptors shown here come from a woman aged 25 to 45 in good health and CMV-seronegative. The CDR3 runs from the conserved cysteine through the conserved F or W. The D gene is left open where the match is weak. Clone size is shown for a subset of rows, as once, few, many or a class of expanded clone.

j_gene	abundance	d_gene	v_gene	CDR3nt	CDR3aa
TRBJ1-2	.	.	TRBV4-1	TGCGCCAGCAGCCAAGATTGGGTCGGACTGGCTTATGGCTACACCTTC	CASSQDWVGLAYGYTF
TRBJ1-2	.	.	TRBV6-1	TGTGCCAGCAACACTAACTATGGCTACACCTTC	CASNTNYGYTF
TRBJ2-1	.	.	TRBV2	TGTGCCAGCATTTCGAGGAACTTTTCCTACAATGAGCAGTTCTTC	CASISRNFSYNEQFF
TRBJ1-2	once	TRBD1	TRBV7-2	TGTGCCAGCAGCTTGGTTGGGACAGGGGGCGCAGGACACCTCTACACCTTC	CASSLVGTGGAGHLYTF
TRBJ1-5	.	.	TRBV18	TGTGCCAGCTCACCACAGGGGAATCGGGATCAGCCCCAGCATTTT	CASSPQGNRDQPQHF
TRBJ2-6	few	TRBD1	TRBV5-6	TGTGCCAGCAGCTTGGTACAGGGGGTCGGCTCTGGGGCCAACGTCCTGACTTTC	CASSLVQGVGSGANVLTF
TRBJ2-5	.	.	TRBV7-2	TGTGCCAGCAGCTCCTTTGGAGAGCAGTACTTC	CASSSFGEQYF
TRBJ2-1	.	TRBD2	TRBV5-1	TGCGCCAGCAGCGGGGAGGGGAGGGCCTACAATGAGCAGTTCTTC	CASSGEGRAYNEQFF
TRBJ1-2	.	.	TRBV7-9	TGTGCCAGCAGCTTTGAACAGGCCTACTATGGCTACACCTTC	CASSFEQAYYGYTF
TRBJ2-1	.	.	TRBV9	TGTGCCAGCAGCGTAGGGGGGACTCCATCCTACAATGAGCAGTTCTTC	CASSVGGTPSYNEQFF
TRBJ2-1	.	TRBD2	TRBV15	TGTGCCACCAGCGGAGACGTAAGCGGGAGGAGGGAGCAGTTCTTC	CATSGDVSGRREQFF
TRBJ1-1	.	TRBD1	TRBV11-3	TGTGCCAGCAGCTCACAGGGGGCTAGAGCTTTCTTT	CASSSQGARAFF
TRBJ1-2	.	.	TRBV5-3	TGTGCCAGAAGCTCCAGGGTATATGGCTACACCTTC	CARSSRVYGYTF
TRBJ1-6	.	.	TRBV7-9	TGTGCCAGCAGCCGAGTAGACGGGTCTTCACCCCTCCACTTT	CASSRVDGSSPLHF
TRBJ2-7	few	TRBD1	TRBV7-9	TGTGCCAGCAGCGGGCGGGACAGGGGTTTCCGAGGCGAGCAGTACTTC	CASSGRDRGFRGEQYF
TRBJ2-7	.	.	TRBV5-4	TGTGCCAGCAGCTCCCGGGACTGGTCTACGGGCAAGCAGTACTTC	CASSSRDWSTGKQYF
TRBJ1-2	.	.	TRBV9	TGTGCCAGCAGCGCTACAGGAACAGACGGCTATGGCTACACCTTC	CASSATGTDGYGYTF
TRBJ2-1	.	TRBD2	TRBV7-3	TGTGCCAGCAGCCCCAAGCGGGGGGGGGCCTACAATGAGCAGTTCTTC	CASSPKRGGAYNEQFF
TRBJ1-2	.	TRBD1	TRBV5-1	TGCGCCAGCAGAGGGACAGCCAACTATGGCTACACCTTC	CASRGTANYGYTF
TRBJ1-1	.	TRBD1	TRBV7-9	TGTGCCGCCGGGCGACAGGGCGGGACTGAAGCTTTCTTT	CAAGRQGGTEAFF
TRBJ1-2	few	.	TRBV6-5	TGTGCCAGCAGGGCAGGGTTTGGGTATGGCTACACCTTC	CASRAGFGYGYTF
TRBJ2-1	.	TRBD2	TRBV7-3	TGTGCCAGCAGCTTGAGCTCAGCGGGGCCCTACAATGAGCAGTTCTTC	CASSLSSAGPYNEQFF
TRBJ2-3	once	TRBD1	TRBV11-2	TGTGCCAGCAGGCCCGGACAGGGACTCACAGATACGCAGTATTTT	CASRPGQGLTDTQYF